Below are 15 T cell receptor beta chains sequenced from a single sample in a study of blood T cell repertoires in COVID-19. Sequencing used immunoSEQ multiplex PCR; TCRdb keeps in-frame clones, though not all of them. The table records about 100,000 clones, 80% of them present only once. Sequencing used peripheral blood. The receptors here all came from a woman in her 70s with acute or convalescent COVID-19.

The chain is built from TRBV6-2 or TRBV6-3 and TRBJ1-1, with TRBD1 as a possible D gene (6 bases). CDR3 length: 14 amino acids. Trimming removed 6 bases from V and 1 base from J, with 12 bases in between. Germline CDR1 MNHEY, CDR2 SVGEGT. This CDR3 reads CASSRMGQNTEAFF. Here the CDR3 DNA reads TGTGCCAGCAGCCGAATGGGACAGAACACTGAAGCTTTCTTT.

The chain has TRBV13 and TRBJ2-3; 8 positions match TRBD2. The CDR3 consists of 16 residues. Germline trimming cut 2 bases from V and 2 bases from J; bases unmatched to any gene: 6. Germline V gene lookup returns CDR1 PRHDT and CDR2 FYEKMQ (reference sequence). This CDR3 reads CASSLKRGGYTDTQYF. The CDR3 DNA follows: TGTGCCAGCAGCTTAAAACGCGGGGGGTACACAGATACGCAGTATTTT.

This chain links TRBV6-2 or TRBV6-3 with TRBJ2-5, with 12 bases matching TRBD2. The V gene end was trimmed by 0 bases and the J gene end by 7 bases; junction bases not matched to a gene: 6. This CDR3 is built from 16 residues. CDR1 and CDR2 from the germline V gene are MNHEY and SVGEGT. This CDR3 is CASSYSLAGGRGTQYF. The CDR3 DNA reads TGTGCCAGCAGTTACTCACTAGCGGGGGGCCGTGGGACCCAGTACTTC.

This chain uses TRBV11-2 with TRBJ2-7; D call uncertain. The CDR3 runs to 14 residues. Germline V gene data show CDR1 as SGHAT and CDR2 as FQNNGV. Trimming took off 5 bases at V and 5 bases at J, with 16 bases between the two ends. The CDR3 is CASSLTRNSHEQYF. The CDR3 coding sequence is TGTGCCAGCAGCCTGACAAGGAATAGTCACGAGCAGTACTTC.

The chain carries TRBV12-3 or TRBV12-4 and TRBJ1-3; 8 bases map to TRBD1. After removal of 6 bases from V and 8 bases from J, the junction contained 6 bases not matched to a gene. The CDR3 has 13 amino acids. CDR3 sequence (DNA): TGTGCCAGCAGACAGACAGGGGCAGACACCATATATTTT. Its protein product is CASRQTGADTIYF.

The chain carries TRBV30 and TRBJ1-3; D is undetermined. The germline CDR1 and CDR2 sequences are GTSNPN and SVGIG (reference sequence). Deletions cut 5 bases from V and 0 bases from J, with 8 bases between. CDR3 size: 13 residues. As DNA, the CDR3 is TGTGCCTGGTCCCTCAGCTCTGGAAACACCATATATTTT. Translation: CAWSLSSGNTIYF.

This chain links TRBV19 with TRBJ1-5; TRBD1 is a possible D gene (6 bases). V was shortened by 6 bases and J by 6 bases, with 18 bases between the two germline ends. CDR1 LNHDA and CDR2 SQIVND come from the germline V gene (reference sequence). The CDR3 has 15 residues. The CDR3 sequence: CASSPIRQAGQPQHF. For the CDR3, the DNA is TGTGCCAGTAGCCCTATAAGACAGGCAGGTCAGCCCCAGCATTTT.

The chain joins TRBV24-1 to TRBJ1-3, with 10 positions matching TRBD1. In germline, CDR1 is KGHDR, CDR2 SFDVKD. This CDR3 has 14 residues. The junction had 1 base not matched to a gene; V was cut back by 3 bases and J by 6 bases. CDR3 bases: TGTGCCACCAGTGATCGACAGGGGGCAAACACCATATATTTT. Its protein product is CATSDRQGANTIYF.

This clone was seen a few times. The gene calls are TRBV12-3 or TRBV12-4 and TRBJ1-5; D not certain. The CDR3 is made up of 13 amino acids. The ends were cut back, 3 bases at V and 4 bases at J, with 7 bases in the middle. Written as DNA, the CDR3 is TGTGCCAGCAGTTTCCAGATAAATCAGCCCCAGCATTTT. Protein sequence: CASSFQINQPQHF.

Comment on this clone: The sample has other DNA sequences that encode this CDR3 too. V is TRBV7-2 and J is TRBJ1-4; 7 nucleotides align to TRBD1. This CDR3 region has 12 residues. The V gene end was trimmed by 5 bases and the J gene end by 8 bases; junction bases not matched to a gene: 2. The germline V gene encodes CDR1 SGHTA and CDR2 FQGNSA. The CDR3 spells CASSPDREKLFF. The CDR3 nucleotides are TGTGCCAGCAGCCCGGACAGGGAAAAACTGTTTTTT.

CDR3 residues: CASSLGGGSPLHF. CDR3 in DNA: TGCGCCAGCAGCTTGGGTGGAGGCTCACCCCTCCACTTT. This rearrangement joins TRBV5-1 to TRBJ1-6; D is unresolved. CDR1 and CDR2 from the germline V gene are SGHRS and YFSETQ. This CDR3 is 13 amino acids long. Trimming took off 0 bases at V and 10 bases at J, with 8 bases between the two ends.

This chain connects TRBV27 to TRBJ2-5; 11 bases agree with TRBD2. The CDR3 runs 15 residues. V shed 10 bases, J shed 5 bases, and the junction held 12 bases outside the gene matches. Germline CDR1 reads MNHEY; CDR2 reads SMNVEV (reference sequence). This chain's CDR3 is CATRDSGGAGETQYF. The CDR3 coding sequence is TGTGCCACCCGGGATAGCGGGGGGGCTGGGGAGACCCAGTACTTC.

The chain employs TRBV19 and TRBJ1-1; D is unresolved. There are 11 residues in the CDR3. Looked up from germline, CDR1 is LNHDA and CDR2 is SQIVND (reference sequence). V shed 8 bases and J shed 7 bases, with 11 bases lying between them. CDR3 nucleotide sequence: TGTGCCAGTCTCCGGGGAAGTGAAGCTTTCTTT. This sequence encodes CASLRGSEAFF.

The genes are TRBV2 and TRBJ2-3; 9 bases match TRBD1. Germline lookup yields CDR1 SNHLY and CDR2 FYNNEI. J was trimmed by 2 bases and V by 2 bases; bases with no gene match: 5. The CDR3 contains 16 residues. The CDR3 DNA is TGTGCCAGCAGTGAATCGGGGACAGGGCCCACAGATACGCAGTATTTT. This translates into CASSESGTGPTDTQYF.

This rearrangement joins TRBV4-3 to TRBJ1-5, with D possibly TRBD1 on 6 matching bases. CDR3 size: 17 residues. V gave up 2 bases and J gave up 1 base, with 15 bases separating them. Germline V gives CDR1 LGHNA, CDR2 YSLEER. The CDR3 region is CASSQLYNRASNQPQHF. CDR3 DNA: TGCGCCAGCAGCCAATTATACAACAGGGCCAGCAATCAGCCCCAGCATTTT.